This T cell receptor (beta chain) was sequenced for a study of T cell responses to AZD1222 COVID-19 vaccine. Whole-study results and caveats: Spike was spanned by vaccine-associated CD4 TCRs, with dominance at 160-218 and 743-854. No day 14 peak samples; only post-peak repertoires were characterized. Reportedly, nearly half of unique spike TCRs recognized epitopes outside B.1.351/B.1.1.7 mutations.

Profiling relied on immunoSEQ multiplex PCR, and the TCRdb table lists in-frame clones only, not all of them. The sample has roughly 100,000 clones, 80% to 90% seen once. Germline CDR1 is SGHTA and CDR2 is FQGTGA. The V gene end was trimmed by 3 bases and the J gene end by 1 base; junction bases not matched to a gene: 9. The CDR3 sequence is 18 residues long. A word on this clone: Its antigen is unknown.

This chain uses TRBV7-3 with TRBJ2-1; 10 nucleotides line up with TRBD2. Sequenced material: peripheral blood, taken on day 0 of AZD1222 vaccination. The sequence derives from an adult in good health. CDR3 nucleotides: TGTGCCAGCAGCTTCTTCGGGGGACTAGCGTCGTCCTACAATGAGCAGTTCTTC. This gives the protein CASSFFGGLASSYNEQFF.